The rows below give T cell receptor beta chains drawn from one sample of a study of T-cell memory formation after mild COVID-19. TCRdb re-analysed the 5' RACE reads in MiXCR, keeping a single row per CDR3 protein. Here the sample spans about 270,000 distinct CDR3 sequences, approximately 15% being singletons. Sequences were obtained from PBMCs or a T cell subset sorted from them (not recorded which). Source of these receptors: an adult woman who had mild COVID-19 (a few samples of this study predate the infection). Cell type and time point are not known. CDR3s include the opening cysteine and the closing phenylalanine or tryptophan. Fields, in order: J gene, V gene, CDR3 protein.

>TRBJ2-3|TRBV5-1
CASSLDTPADTQYF
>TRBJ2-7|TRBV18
CASSPLRDRVEQYF
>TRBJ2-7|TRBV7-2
CASSSYLAGLTYEQYF
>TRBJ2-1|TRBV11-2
CASSDTGGWKNEQFF
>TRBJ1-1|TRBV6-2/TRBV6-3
CASSPPPAPNTEAFF
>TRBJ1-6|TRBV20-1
CSARVAGGGSPLHF
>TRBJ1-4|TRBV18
CASSPFTGSQHEKLFF
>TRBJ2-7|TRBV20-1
CSALDRDHFDEQYF
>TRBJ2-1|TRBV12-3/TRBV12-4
CASSFSGYEQFF
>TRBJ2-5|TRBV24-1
CATSDLKQGLAQETQYF
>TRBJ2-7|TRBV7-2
CASSILAGAYEQYF
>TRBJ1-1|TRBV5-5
CASSPGGRAGAFF
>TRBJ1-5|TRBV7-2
CASSLEGSSNQPQHF
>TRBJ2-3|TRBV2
CASSEGAGRTDTQYF
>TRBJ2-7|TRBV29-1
CSVGRVGYEQYF
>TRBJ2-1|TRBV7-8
CASSLSRRPLAIANEQFF
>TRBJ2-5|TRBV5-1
CASKGGDQETQYF
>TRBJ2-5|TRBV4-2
CASSQEGLVAGGLGETQYF
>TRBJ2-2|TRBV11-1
CASSRSPAGNTGELFF
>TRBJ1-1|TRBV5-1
CASTRGGIGNTEAFF
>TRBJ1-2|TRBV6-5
CASSYERGKTNYGYTF
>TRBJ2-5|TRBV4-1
CASSQTSGGSIETQYF
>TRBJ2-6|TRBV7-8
CASYLTGSGANVLTF
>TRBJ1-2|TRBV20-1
CSASRGRNDGYTF
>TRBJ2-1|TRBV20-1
CSARDGGLAGGVEQFF
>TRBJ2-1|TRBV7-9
CASSLPDRGQYNEQFF
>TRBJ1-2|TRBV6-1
CASSAIPAAGYTF
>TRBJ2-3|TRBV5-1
CASSFEYTQYF
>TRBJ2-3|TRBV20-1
CSARVPGRTDTQYF
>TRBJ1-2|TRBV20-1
CSARYGSLNYGYTF
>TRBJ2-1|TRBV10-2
CASRLGSLGSEQFF
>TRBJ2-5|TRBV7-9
CASSLIEETQYF